This TCR beta chain stems from a study of HIV-infected children after antiretroviral therapy interruption. The overall study: Continuous-treatment samples came from weeks 0, 48 and 150.

Unique molecular identifiers were included in an RNA-based 3' RACE TCR library. TCRdb analysed the 3' RACE reads with MiXCR anew, one entry per CDR3 protein. The repertoire has about 89,000 distinct CDR3 sequences, approximately 6.9% of them found once; the top ten carry 0.9% to 1.3%. Germline V gene sequence: CDR1 LGHDT, CDR2 YNNKEL (reference sequence). The CDR3 covers 13 residues. V was trimmed by 2 bases and J by 5 bases, leaving 10 bases between them. This sample's treatment: PENTA 11 planned treatment interruption arm or continuous ART arm. Naive CD4+ CD45RA+ CD45RO- T cells were sorted from thawed PBMCs. This clonotype was recorded at least ten times.

Sequencing used CD45RA+ CD4+ T cells from PBMCs, pooled from several time points, obtained from a donor given antiretroviral therapy, either interrupted or continuous. Noted subset: naive CD4+ CD45RA+ CD45RO- T cells. This chain joins TRBV3-1 and TRBJ2-7, with TRBD2 as a possible D gene (5 bases). The sequence was obtained from a pool of human donors with HIV. The CDR3 DNA reads as TGTGCCAGCAGCCAACGAGTACTAGACGAGCAGTACTTC. This encodes CASSQRVLDEQYF.